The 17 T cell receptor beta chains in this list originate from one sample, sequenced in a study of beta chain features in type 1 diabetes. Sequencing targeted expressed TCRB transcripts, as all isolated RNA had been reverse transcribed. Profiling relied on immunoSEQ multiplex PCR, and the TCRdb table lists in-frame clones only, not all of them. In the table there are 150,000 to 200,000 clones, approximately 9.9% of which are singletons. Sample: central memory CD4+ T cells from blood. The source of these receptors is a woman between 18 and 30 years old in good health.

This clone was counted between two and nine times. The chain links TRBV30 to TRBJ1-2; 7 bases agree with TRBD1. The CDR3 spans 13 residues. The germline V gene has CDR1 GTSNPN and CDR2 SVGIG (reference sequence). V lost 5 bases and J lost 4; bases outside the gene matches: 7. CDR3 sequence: CAWDHGTAYGYTF. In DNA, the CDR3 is TGTGCCTGGGATCATGGGACAGCCTATGGCTACACCTTC.

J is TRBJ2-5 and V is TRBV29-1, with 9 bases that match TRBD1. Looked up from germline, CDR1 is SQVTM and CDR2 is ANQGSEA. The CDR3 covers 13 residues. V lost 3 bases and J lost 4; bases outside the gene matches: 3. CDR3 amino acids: CSVDYRGRETQYF. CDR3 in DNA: TGCAGCGTTGATTACAGGGGGCGAGAGACCCAGTACTTC.

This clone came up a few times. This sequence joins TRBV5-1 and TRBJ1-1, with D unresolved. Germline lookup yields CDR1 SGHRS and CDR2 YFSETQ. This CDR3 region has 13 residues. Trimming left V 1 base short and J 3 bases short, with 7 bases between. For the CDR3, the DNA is TGCGCCAGCAGCTTGACCGGGGACACTGAAGCTTTCTTT. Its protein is CASSLTGDTEAFF.

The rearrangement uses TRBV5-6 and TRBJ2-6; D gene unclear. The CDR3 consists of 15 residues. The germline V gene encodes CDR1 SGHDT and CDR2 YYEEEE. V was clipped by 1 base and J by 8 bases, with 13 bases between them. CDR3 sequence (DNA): TGTGCCAGCAGCTTGCAGGTTTCTGTAACCAACGTCCTGACTTTC. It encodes CASSLQVSVTNVLTF.

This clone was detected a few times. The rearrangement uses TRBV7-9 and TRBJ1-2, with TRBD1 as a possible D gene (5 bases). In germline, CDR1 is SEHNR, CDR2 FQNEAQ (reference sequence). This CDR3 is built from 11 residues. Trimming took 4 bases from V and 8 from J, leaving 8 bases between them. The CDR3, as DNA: TGTGCCAGCAGCTGGGGGGGAGGCTACACCTTC. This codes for CASSWGGGYTF.

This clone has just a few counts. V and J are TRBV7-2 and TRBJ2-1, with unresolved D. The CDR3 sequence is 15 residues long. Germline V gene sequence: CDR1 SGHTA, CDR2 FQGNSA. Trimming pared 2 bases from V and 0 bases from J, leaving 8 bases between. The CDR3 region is CASSLMPSSYNEQFF. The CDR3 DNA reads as TGTGCCAGCAGCTTAATGCCGAGCTCCTACAATGAGCAGTTCTTC. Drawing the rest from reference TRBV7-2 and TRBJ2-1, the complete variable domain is GAGVSQSPSNKVTEKGKDVELRCDPISGHTALYWYRQSLGQGLEFLIYFQGNSAPDKSGLPSDRFSAERTGGSVSTLTIQRTQQEDSAVYLCASSLMPSSYNEQFFGPGTRLTVL.

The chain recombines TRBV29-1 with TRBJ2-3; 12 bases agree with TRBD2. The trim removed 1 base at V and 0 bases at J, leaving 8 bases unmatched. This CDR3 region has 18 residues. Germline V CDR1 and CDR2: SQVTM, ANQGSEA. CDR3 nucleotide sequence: TGCAGCGTTGAAGGGACTAGCGGGGCCACCACTAGCACAGATACGCAGTATTTT. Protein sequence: CSVEGTSGATTSTDTQYF.

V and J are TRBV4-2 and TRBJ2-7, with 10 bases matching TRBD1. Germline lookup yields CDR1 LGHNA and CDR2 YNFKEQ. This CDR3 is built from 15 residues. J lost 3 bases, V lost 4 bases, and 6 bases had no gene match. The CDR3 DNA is TGTGCCAGCAGCCTTGGGACAGGGGAGAACTACGAGCAGTACTTC. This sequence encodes CASSLGTGENYEQYF.

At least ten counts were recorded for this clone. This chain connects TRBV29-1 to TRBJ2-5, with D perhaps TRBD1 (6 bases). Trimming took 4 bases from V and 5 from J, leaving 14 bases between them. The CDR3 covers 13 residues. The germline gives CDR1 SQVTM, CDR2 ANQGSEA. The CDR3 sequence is CSVVPTGRETQYF. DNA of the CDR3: TGCAGCGTTGTCCCGACAGGTCGGGAGACCCAGTACTTC. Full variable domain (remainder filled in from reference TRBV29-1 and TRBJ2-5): SAVISQKPSRDICQRGTSLTIQCQVDSQVTMMFWYRQQPGQSLTLIATANQGSEATYESGFVIDKFPISRPNLTFSTLTVSNMSPEDSSIYLCSVVPTGRETQYFGPGTRLLVL.

CDR3 amino acids: CASGDSNNYGYTF. CDR3 coding DNA: TGTGCTAGTGGGGACAGCAATAACTATGGCTACACCTTC. This chain uses TRBV12-5 with TRBJ1-2, with a weak D call TRBD1 (6 bases). This CDR3 has 13 amino acids. Trimming cost V 6 bases and J 1 base, with 9 bases left between them. The germline CDR1 and CDR2 sequences are LGHNT and FRNRAP.

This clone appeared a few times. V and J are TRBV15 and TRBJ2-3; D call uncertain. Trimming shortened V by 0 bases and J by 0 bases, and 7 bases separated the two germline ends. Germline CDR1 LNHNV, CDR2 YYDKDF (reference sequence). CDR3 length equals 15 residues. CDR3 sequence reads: CATSRDLGSTDTQYF. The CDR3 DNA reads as TGTGCCACCAGCAGAGATCTTGGCAGCACAGATACGCAGTATTTT.

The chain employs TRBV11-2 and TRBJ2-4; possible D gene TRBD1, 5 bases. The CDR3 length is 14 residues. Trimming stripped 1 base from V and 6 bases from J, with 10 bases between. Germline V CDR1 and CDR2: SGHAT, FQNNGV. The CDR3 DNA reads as TGTGCCAGCAGCTTAGCACGGACAATAAACATTCAGTACTTC. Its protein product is CASSLARTINIQYF.

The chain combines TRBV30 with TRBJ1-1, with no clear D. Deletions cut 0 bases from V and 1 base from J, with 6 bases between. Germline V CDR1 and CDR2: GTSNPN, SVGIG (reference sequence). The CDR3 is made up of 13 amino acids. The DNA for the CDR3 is TGTGCCTGGAGTGTGGCAGGGAACACTGAAGCTTTCTTT. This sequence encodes CAWSVAGNTEAFF.

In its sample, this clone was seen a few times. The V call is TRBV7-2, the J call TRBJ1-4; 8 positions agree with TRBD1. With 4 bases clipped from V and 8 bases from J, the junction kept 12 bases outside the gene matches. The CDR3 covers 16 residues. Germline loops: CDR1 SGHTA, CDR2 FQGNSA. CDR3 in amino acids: CASSSQGQGVGEKLFF. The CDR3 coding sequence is TGTGCCAGCAGCTCGCAAGGACAGGGAGTAGGCGAAAAACTGTTTTTT.

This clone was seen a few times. This chain's CDR3 is CASSPTRGTGLQETQYF. CDR3 DNA sequence: TGTGCCAGCAGCCCAACGCGTGGGACAGGACTCCAAGAGACCCAGTACTTC. This chain connects TRBV4-2 to TRBJ2-5; 8 bases map to TRBD1. The V and J ends lost 4 bases and 1 base, in that order; junction bases with no gene match: 11. The CDR3 runs to 17 residues. CDR1 and CDR2 (germline): LGHNA, YNFKEQ.

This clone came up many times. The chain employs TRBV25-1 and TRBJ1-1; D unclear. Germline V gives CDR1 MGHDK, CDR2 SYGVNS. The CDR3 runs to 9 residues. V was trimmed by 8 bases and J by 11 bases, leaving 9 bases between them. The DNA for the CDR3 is TGTGCCAGCGGTGGTGAGGCTTTCTTT. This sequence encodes CASGGEAFF.

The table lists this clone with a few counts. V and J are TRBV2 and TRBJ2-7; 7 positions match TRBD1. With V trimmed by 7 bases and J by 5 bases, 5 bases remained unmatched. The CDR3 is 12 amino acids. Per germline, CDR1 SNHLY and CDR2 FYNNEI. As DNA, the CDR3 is TGTGCCAGCACCGATCAGGGGGACGAGCAGTACTTC. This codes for CASTDQGDEQYF.